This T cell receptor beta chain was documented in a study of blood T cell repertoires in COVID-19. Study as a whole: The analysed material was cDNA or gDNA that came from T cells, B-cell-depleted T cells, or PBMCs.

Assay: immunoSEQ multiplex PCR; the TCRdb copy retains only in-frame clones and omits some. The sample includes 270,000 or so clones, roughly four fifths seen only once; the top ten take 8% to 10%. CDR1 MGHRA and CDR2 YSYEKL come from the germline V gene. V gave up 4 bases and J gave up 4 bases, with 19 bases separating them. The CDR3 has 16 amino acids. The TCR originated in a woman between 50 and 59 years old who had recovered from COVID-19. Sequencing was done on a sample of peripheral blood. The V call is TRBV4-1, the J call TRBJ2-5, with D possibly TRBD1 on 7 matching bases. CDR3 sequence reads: CASSPSGGLAPETQYF. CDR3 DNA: TGCGCCAGCAGCCCTTCAGGGGGGCTAGCTCCAGAGACCCAGTACTTC.